The rows below give T cell receptor beta chains drawn from one sample of a study of OX40 agonist ivuxolimab in advanced cancers. The method was immunoSEQ multiplex PCR; TCRdb's version includes in-frame clones alone and lacks a portion of them. The sample shows 50,000 to 55,000 clones, roughly 84% of them seen only once. The source was CD4+ or CD8+ T cells sorted from blood, collected in a trial of the OX40 agonist ivuxolimab. The receptors were gathered from an adult with an advanced solid tumor such as melanoma, head and neck, liver or kidney cancer. Each CDR3 is given with its conserved first and last residue. The D gene is left open where the match is weak. A row's size may be missing; if present it is once, few, many or a size class.

cdr3_aa,cdr3_nt,j_call,v_call,d_call,clone_size
CASSLMQGAHGYTF,TGTGCCAGCAGCCTTATGCAGGGGGCACATGGCTACACCTTC,TRBJ1-2,TRBV7-2,TRBD1,-
CASSGQGRTTGELFF,TGTGCCAGCAGTGGACAGGGGAGAACGACCGGGGAGCTGTTTTTT,TRBJ2-2,TRBV6-6,TRBD1,-
CASSLAGLASNEQFF,TGTGCCAGCAGCTTAGCCGGACTAGCATCGAATGAGCAGTTCTTC,TRBJ2-1,TRBV7-2,TRBD2,-
CASSSGPSSYEQYF,TGTGCCAGCAGCTCGGGACCAAGCTCCTACGAGCAGTACTTC,TRBJ2-7,TRBV7-2,-,-
CASRAGVPGYTF,TGTGCCAGTAGGGCAGGGGTGCCTGGCTACACCTTC,TRBJ1-2,TRBV19,-,few
CASSRGLAGNNEQFF,TGTGCCAGCAGCAGGGGACTAGCGGGAAACAATGAGCAGTTCTTC,TRBJ2-1,TRBV5-8,TRBD2,-
CASSSIRTGVFNEKLFF,TGTGCCAGTAGTAGCATCCGGACAGGGGTTTTTAATGAAAAACTGTTTTTT,TRBJ1-4,TRBV19,TRBD1,-
CASTLRGAGEQYF,TGTGCCAGCACCCTGAGGGGGGCTGGCGAGCAGTACTTC,TRBJ2-7,TRBV6-5,-,medium-sized
CASSKGLNNEQFF,TGTGCCAGCAGCAAAGGACTAAACAATGAGCAGTTCTTC,TRBJ2-1,TRBV5-6,-,-
CASSLNRGNEQYF,TGTGCCAGCAGCTTGAACAGGGGAAACGAGCAGTACTTC,TRBJ2-7,TRBV11-2,TRBD1,-
CASSLYHGSSYNEQFF,TGTGCCAGCAGCCTGTATCACGGGAGCTCCTACAATGAGCAGTTCTTC,TRBJ2-1,TRBV5-4,-,-
CASRMGQGLREQYF,TGCGCCAGCCGGATGGGACAGGGGCTTCGGGAGCAGTACTTC,TRBJ2-7,TRBV4-1,TRBD1,-
CASSPTGVVNQPQHF,TGCGCCAGCAGCCCGACAGGGGTAGTCAATCAGCCCCAGCATTTT,TRBJ1-5,TRBV5-1,TRBD1,-
CASSLGVGSYNEQFF,TGTGCCAGCAGTTTGGGGGTGGGCTCCTACAATGAGCAGTTCTTC,TRBJ2-1,TRBV6-5,-,-
CASSQGGGASSYNEQFF,TGCGCCAGCAGCCAAGGGGGCGGGGCGAGCTCCTACAATGAGCAGTTCTTC,TRBJ2-1,TRBV4-3,-,-